What follows describes a single TCR beta chain. The CDR3 is 16 amino acids. J gave up 0 bases and V 0 bases, and 3 bases lay outside the gene matches. Germline V gene data show CDR1 as SGDLS and CDR2 as YYNGEE. It was with 60 Vbeta and 13 Jbeta primers that the PCR ran. Only in-frame clones appear in the TCRdb table, and some are missing; sequencing was by immunoSEQ multiplex PCR. The table has some 200,000 clones, roughly 13% seen once; the top ten hold approximately 7.8%. This entry comes from a study of cytomegalovirus exposure and HLA in healthy donors. The donors were healthy bone marrow donors. This chain connects TRBV9 to TRBJ2-3; TRBD2 agrees at 8 bases. The sequence was obtained from a man aged 45-65 years in good health and CMV-seropositive. Specimen: PBMCs. CDR3 nucleotide sequence: TGTGCCAGCAGCGTAGACTCGGGGGGGAGCACAGATACGCAGTATTTT. The encoded protein is CASSVDSGGSTDTQYF. Full variable domain (missing parts from reference TRBV9 and TRBJ2-3): DSGVTQTPKHLITATGQRVTLRCSPRSGDLSVYWYQQSLDQGLQFLIQYYNGEERAKGNILERFSAQQFPDLHSELNLSSLELGDSALYFCASSVDSGGSTDTQYFGPGTRLTVL.